This T cell receptor beta chain was sequenced in a study of blood T cell repertoires in COVID-19 (dated by TCRdb to 2018 to 2020). Regarding the study in general: Samples from collaborators originated in the United States, Italy and Spain and spanned both the acute and convalescent phases of COVID-19. Deeply sampled blood TCRbeta repertoires from subjects exposed to, actively infected with, or recovered from COVID-19 were included in the dataset. Samples came from the ongoing ImmuneRACE study (first 160 participants) plus 1,254 subjects from 6 global collaborators. Sample metadata almost always included a de-identified subject ID, COVID-19 status, age in years and sex. The repertoires were released in a freely available public database meant as a resource for research on the immune response to SARS-CoV-2. The prospective study material was composed of cDNA or gDNA derived from T cells, B-cell-depleted T cells, or PBMCs. Where HLA class I and class II types were available, the types were taken from metadata supplied by the sample provider, not from assay-based typing. The paper's findings and limits, for the study overall: Clinical and demographic metadata were provided uncurated, with the amount varying by source and participant.

In regard to this clone: Its antigen target is currently unknown. Per-base qualities were not stored, and no clone one base away is much larger.

In Seattle, one collaborating source enrolled patients while the infection was active and tracked those patients longitudinally over the course of disease. Whole blood was collected in K2EDTA tubes by collaborating institutions according to the institutions' own protocols. Collaborator samples were shipped for TCRbeta analysis as frozen whole blood, isolated PBMCs, or DNA extracted from either sample type. V and J are truncated by 4 bases and 2 bases respectively, leaving an intervening sequence of 9 bases. The CDR3 sequence holds 13 residues, the cysteine and phenylalanine included. Only CDR3 DNA is held: 39 bases, read in frame from base 1. CDR1 and CDR2 are drawn from the germline V gene (reference sequence): GTSNPN, SVGIG. TCRbeta CDR3 regions were amplified from genomic DNA using the immunoSEQ Assay, a bias-controlled multiplex PCR. On the study's bioinformatics: The number of nucleated cells in each sample was estimated by amplification of reference gene primers within the assay. Sequence reads were collapsed and filtered to measure the absolute abundance of every unique TCRbeta CDR3 rearrangement. Productive Simpson clonality was computed per sample as the square root of Simpson's diversity index over productive rearrangements. TCRdb took over this immuneACCESS table, retaining in-frame rearrangements with V and J assigned. Such tables are incomplete; in checked studies, under half of the missing clones stem from an unresolved V gene, and the remainder is unexplained. That table gives V, J and clone size, and the DNA gave D and trimming. Within this sample are roughly 87,000 clones, with around 85% of them counted one time only. Jointly, the top ten make up approximately 2.8% of the sample.

Recombination linked TRBV30 to TRBJ1-5, with TRBD1 tentatively as D gene (6 bases match). This sequence was found in a woman of 80 years or more with COVID-19, enrolled during active disease. The source material was peripheral blood. CDR3 protein: CAWNRVGNQPQHF. The sequenced DNA: TGTGCCTGGAACAGGGTAGGCAATCAGCCCCAGCATTTT.